Shown below are 15 T cell receptor beta chains from a single sample sequenced in a study of glioma-infiltrating T cells after dendritic cell vaccination (dated by TCRdb to between 2015 and 2016). Libraries were constructed by the immunoSEQ multiplex PCR assay. TCRdb holds this immuneACCESS table with in-frame rearrangements only. Some clones are missing; in checked studies, unresolved V genes explain under half, and the rest has no known cause. In all, the sample holds roughly 41,000 clones, and approximately 80% of those were seen once. The ten biggest clones cover about 7.8% of the sample. Specimen: blood, collected before dendritic cell vaccination. The receptors originated from a human donor with glioblastoma.

Details on this clone: Different DNA sequences within this sample yield the same CDR3. The rearrangement links TRBV6-1 to TRBJ1-6; 11 bases are shared with TRBD1. The CDR3 has 16 residues. After removal of 4 bases from V and 13 bases from J, the junction contained 12 bases not matched to a gene. Germline V lookup: CDR1 MNHNS, CDR2 SASEGT. CDR3 sequence reads: CASSADRGHGGSPLHF. For the CDR3, the DNA is TGTGCCAGCAGTGCGGACAGGGGGCACGGAGGTTCCCCCCTCCACTTT.

The genes are TRBV7-6 and TRBJ2-3, with 16 positions matching TRBD2. V lost 4 bases, J lost 4 bases, and 5 bases stayed unmatched. Germline CDR1 SGHVS, CDR2 FNYEAQ. CDR3 length: 17 amino acids. The CDR3 sequence: CASSSGTSGGAADTQYF. DNA for the CDR3: TGTGCCAGCAGCTCCGGGACTAGCGGGGGGGCGGCAGATACGCAGTATTTT.

This clone was seen more than once but under ten times. The V gene is TRBV28, the J gene TRBJ1-1; D might be TRBD1 (6 bases). Per germline, CDR1 MDHEN and CDR2 SYDVKM. CDR3 length equals 15 residues. V lost 1 base and J lost 0, with 9 bases in between. The CDR3 is CASSLSRGMNTEAFF. CDR3 coding DNA: TGTGCCAGCAGTTTATCGAGGGGGATGAACACTGAAGCTTTCTTT. The complete variable domain, with remaining parts taken from reference TRBV28 and TRBJ1-1, reads DVKVTQSSRYLVKRTGEKVFLECVQDMDHENMFWYRQDPGLGLRLIYFSYDVKMKEKGDIPEGYSVSREKKERFSLILESASTNQTSMYLCASSLSRGMNTEAFFGQGTRLTVV.

DNA for the CDR3: TGTGCTAGTGGTTTGACGGGGTCGGTCGGGGAGCTGTTTTTT. It specifies CASGLTGSVGELFF. This chain links TRBV12-5 with TRBJ2-2, with D perhaps TRBD2 (5 bases). This CDR3 has 14 residues. CDR1 is LGHNT and CDR2 is FRNRAP in the germline V gene. V was shortened by 2 bases and J by 7 bases, with 11 bases between the two germline ends.

This clone was observed a single time. This CDR3 is CASSQGGGELFF. The CDR3 nucleotides are TGTGCCAGCAGCCAGGGGGGCGGGGAGCTGTTTTTT. V and J are TRBV6-4 and TRBJ2-2; D is possibly TRBD1 (7 bases). This CDR3 region has 12 residues. V was cut by 6 bases and J by 7 bases, with 9 bases left in between. Germline V gene data show CDR1 as MRHNA and CDR2 as SNTAGT.

The chain combines TRBV4-3 with TRBJ2-1; 7 positions match TRBD2. This CDR3 has 16 residues. The junction had 11 bases not matched to a gene; V was cut back by 0 bases and J by 9 bases. Germline CDR1 and CDR2: LGHNA and YSLEER. CDR3 coding DNA: TGCGCCAGCAGCCAAGATTCTAGCGGAGTGAAGGGTGAGCAGTTCTTC. As protein: CASSQDSSGVKGEQFF.

The chain carries TRBV28 and TRBJ1-1, with a tentative D call TRBD1 (5 bases). Germline V gene data show CDR1 as MDHEN and CDR2 as SYDVKM. Trimming took off 6 bases at V and 4 bases at J, with 9 bases between the two ends. This CDR3 contains 12 residues. DNA for the CDR3: TGTGCCAGCAGCAGGGCGAGCACTGAAGCTTTCTTT. The encoded protein is CASSRASTEAFF. Variable domain in full (rest from reference TRBV28 and TRBJ1-1): DVKVTQSSRYLVKRTGEKVFLECVQDMDHENMFWYRQDPGLGLRLIYFSYDVKMKEKGDIPEGYSVSREKKERFSLILESASTNQTSMYLCASSRASTEAFFGQGTRLTVV.

This clone was observed a handful of times. The chain couples TRBV4-1 to TRBJ1-2; no reliable D call. The CDR3 totals 14 residues. Between the trimmed V and J ends, which lost 0 bases and 2 bases, there was a span of 7 bases. Germline V gives CDR1 MGHRA, CDR2 YSYEKL. The CDR3 DNA reads TGCGCCAGCAGCCAAGACGCCCAGAACTATGGCTACACCTTC. It specifies CASSQDAQNYGYTF.

Only a few counts were recorded for this clone. DNA of the CDR3: TGTGCCAGTACCCTAAGGCGCGCGGGGAACACTGAAGCTTTCTTT. Protein: CASTLRRAGNTEAFF. The rearrangement links TRBV19 to TRBJ1-1; the D is unclear. Trimming took 7 bases from V and 1 from J, leaving 16 bases between them. CDR1 is LNHDA, CDR2 SQIVND, per germline (reference sequence). CDR3 size: 15 residues.

V is TRBV4-1 and J is TRBJ2-7; D is possibly TRBD2 (6 bases). In germline, CDR1 is MGHRA, CDR2 YSYEKL. The length of the CDR3 is 14 residues. V was shortened by 0 bases and J by 7 bases, with 13 bases between the two germline ends. CDR3 sequence (DNA): TGCGCCAGCAGCCAAGATCGCGGGAACACAGAGCAGTACTTC. This sequence encodes CASSQDRGNTEQYF.

V is TRBV7-9 and J is TRBJ2-1, with a possible D match to TRBD2 (5 bases). There are 13 residues in the CDR3. Germline V gives CDR1 SEHNR, CDR2 FQNEAQ (reference sequence). The V end was cut by 0 bases, the J end by 6 bases, with 6 bases between. The CDR3 region has the DNA TGTGCCAGCAGCTTAGCAGGACTCAATGAGCAGTTCTTC. Translated: CASSLAGLNEQFF.

This rearrangement joins TRBV9 to TRBJ2-3; D is undetermined. CDR1 and CDR2 from the germline V gene are SGDLS and YYNGEE. Trimming removed 4 bases at V and 2 bases at J, with 17 bases between. This CDR3 spans 16 amino acids. This CDR3 is CASSTTTSYYTDTQYF. CDR3 coding DNA: TGTGCCAGCAGCACCACGACAAGCTATTACACAGATACGCAGTATTTT.

The V gene is TRBV4-2, the J gene TRBJ2-5, with TRBD2 identical over 13 bases. V shed 0 bases and J 13 bases; nucleotides not matched to a gene: 5. The CDR3 extends over 14 amino acids. Looked up from germline, CDR1 is LGHNA and CDR2 is YNFKEQ. This CDR3 is CASSQETSGGPWYF. In DNA form, the CDR3 reads TGTGCCAGCAGCCAAGAGACTAGCGGGGGGCCCTGGTACTTC.

The rearrangement uses TRBV25-1 and TRBJ2-7, with a tentative D call TRBD1 (6 bases). CDR1 and CDR2 from the germline V gene are MGHDK and SYGVNS. Trimming cost V 3 bases and J 5 bases, with 11 bases left between them. The CDR3 length is 13 residues. CDR3: CASSESTGNEQYF. The CDR3 DNA sequence: TGTGCCAGCAGTGAGTCTACAGGGAACGAGCAGTACTTC.

The chain employs TRBV20-1 and TRBJ2-7, with 8 positions matching TRBD1. There are 11 residues in the CDR3. Germline values: CDR1 DFQATT, CDR2 SNEGSKA (reference sequence). The junction had 4 bases not matched to a gene; V was cut back by 1 base and J by 11 bases. The CDR3 coding sequence is TGCAGTGCTAGAGCCCTGGGACAGGAGTACTTC. Amino acids: CSARALGQEYF.